This T cell receptor (beta chain) was recovered during a study of shared clonotypes between healthy human individuals. Study information: Each donor's CD8 memory used one plate, CD8 naive two, each CD4 subset three.

An assay was performed, and its level was deep. Method: immunoSEQ multiplex PCR; TCRdb's copy keeps in-frame clones and lacks some. The sample includes about 2 million clones, about 95% of them seen just once. Terminally differentiated effector memory CD45RA+ cells were excluded from the naive CD8 cells, which were CD45RO-negative and positively selected for CCR7. Germline lookup yields CDR1 SGHTS and CDR2 YDEGEE. V lost 5 bases and J lost 2, with 13 bases in between. This CDR3 has 14 residues. This TCR derives from a man aged 18 to 35 in good health. The chain combines TRBV5-8 with TRBJ2-5; D may correspond to TRBD1 or TRBD2 (6 bases each). The material sequenced was naive CD8+ T cells sorted from blood. CDR3 nucleotide sequence: TGTGCCAGCAGTCGGAGGGGGGAACAAGAGACCCAGTACTTC. Residues: CASSRRGEQETQYF.